These 12 T cell receptor beta chains came from one sample sequenced in a study of shared T cell receptors in the human thymus. Profiling relied on immunoSEQ multiplex PCR, and the TCRdb table lists in-frame clones only, not all of them. The table has 650,000 to 950,000 clones, approximately 83% seen once. The sample also formed part of further work on human thymus T cells.

Sequences were obtained from thymocytes. The receptors stem from a girl in the first two years of life with a congenital heart defect.

The chain links TRBV15 to TRBJ1-1; TRBD1 agrees at 9 bases. V dropped 3 bases and J dropped 7; count of bases not matched to a gene: 9. This CDR3 region has 15 residues. Germline V gives CDR1 LNHNV, CDR2 YYDKDF (reference sequence). The CDR3 reads CATSSLRQGGDEAFF. The CDR3 DNA reads as TGTGCCACCAGCAGTTTAAGACAGGGGGGGGATGAAGCTTTCTTT. The entire variable domain, with the rest obtained from reference TRBV15 and TRBJ1-1, is as follows: DAMVIQNPRYQVTQFGKPVTLSCSQTLNHNVMYWYQQKSSQAPKLLFHYYDKDFNNEADTPDNFQSRRPNTSFCFLDIRSPGLGDTAMYLCATSSLRQGGDEAFFGQGTRLTVV.

J is TRBJ1-5 and V is TRBV7-8; a weak D match, TRBD1 (5 bases). Germline CDR1 is SGHVS and CDR2 is FQNEAQ. This CDR3 has 17 residues. V lost 5 bases, J lost 0 bases, and 17 bases lay in between. The CDR3 nucleotides read TGTGCCAGCAGCCCCGGTCTGGGCAGGGATAGCAATCAGCCCCAGCATTTT. It is translated as CASSPGLGRDSNQPQHF.

V is TRBV4-3 and J is TRBJ2-7; perhaps TRBD1 as D (5 bases). Trimming pared 1 base from V and 0 bases from J, leaving 7 bases between. CDR1 LGHNA and CDR2 YSLEER come from the germline V gene. The CDR3 runs to 14 residues. The CDR3 DNA reads as TGCGCCAGCAGCCAAGTCAGGGACTCCTACGAGCAGTACTTC. Translation: CASSQVRDSYEQYF.

The rearrangement uses TRBV5-8 and TRBJ1-4; TRBD1 matches at 7 bases. Per the germline V gene, CDR1 is SGHTS and CDR2 is YDEGEE. Unmatched junction bases numbered 5, after V lost 1 base and J lost 8 bases. CDR3 size: 14 residues. The CDR3 reads CASSLLGGGEKLFF. The CDR3 nucleotides are TGTGCCAGCAGCTTGTTAGGGGGCGGGGAAAAACTGTTTTTT.

The sample holds one count of this clone. The chain couples TRBV28 to TRBJ1-2, with D possibly matching TRBD1 (5 bases). Deletions cut 2 bases from V and 0 bases from J, with 7 bases between. Germline CDR1 is MDHEN and CDR2 is SYDVKM. The CDR3 runs 14 residues. CDR3 amino acids: CASSLGAANYGYTF. In DNA form, the CDR3 reads TGTGCCAGCAGTTTAGGGGCAGCTAACTATGGCTACACCTTC.

This clone was detected once. The chain couples TRBV2 to TRBJ1-5; 7 nucleotides align to TRBD1. Germline CDR1 reads SNHLY; CDR2 reads FYNNEI. The CDR3 has 15 residues. V lost 6 bases and J lost 3; bases outside the gene matches: 8. CDR3 sequence reads: CASRARGAPNQPQHF. Here the CDR3 DNA reads TGTGCCAGCAGAGCCAGGGGGGCCCCCAATCAGCCCCAGCATTTT.

The V call is TRBV11-2, the J call TRBJ2-1; TRBD1 aligns across 8 bases. This CDR3 spans 16 amino acids. The germline CDR1 and CDR2 sequences are SGHAT and FQNNGV. Germline trimming cut 5 bases from V and 7 bases from J; bases unmatched to any gene: 13. The CDR3 sequence is CASSRFGRDRRNEQFF. In DNA, the CDR3 is TGTGCCAGCAGCCGTTTTGGTCGGGACAGGAGGAATGAGCAGTTCTTC.

This clone came up once. This chain connects TRBV7-4 to TRBJ1-1; D is perhaps TRBD1 (5 bases). Germline V gives CDR1 SGHVT, CDR2 SQSDAQ. The CDR3 is made up of 18 amino acids. V lost 1 base, J lost 0 bases, and 18 bases lay in between. CDR3 residues: CASSLVQVFGLMNTEAFF. CDR3 in DNA: TGTGCCAGCAGCTTAGTACAGGTCTTTGGGCTCATGAACACTGAAGCTTTCTTT. Variable domain in full (rest from reference TRBV7-4 and TRBJ1-1): GAGVSQSPRYKVAKRGRDVALRCDSISGHVTLYWYRQTLGQGSEVLTYSQSDAQRDKSGRPSGRFSAERPERSVSTLKIQRTEQGDSAVYLCASSLVQVFGLMNTEAFFGQGTRLTVV.

This chain links TRBV7-9 with TRBJ1-3; D possibly corresponds to TRBD1 (6 bases). The CDR3 totals 15 residues. In germline, CDR1 is SEHNR, CDR2 FQNEAQ (reference sequence). Trimming shortened V by 0 bases and J by 0 bases, and 6 bases separated the two germline ends. This chain's CDR3 is CASSLAQGSGNTIYF. Here the CDR3 DNA reads TGTGCCAGCAGCTTAGCACAGGGCTCTGGAAACACCATATATTTT.

This chain connects TRBV18 to TRBJ1-5; 7 bases map to TRBD1. The CDR3 length is 16 residues. Germline V gene sequence: CDR1 KGHSH, CDR2 LQKENI. V shed 4 bases, J shed 7 bases, and the junction held 13 bases outside the gene matches. DNA for the CDR3: TGTGCCAGCTCACACAAAATTTTAAGGGGGCACCAGCCCCAGCATTTT. Protein product: CASSHKILRGHQPQHF.

The V gene is TRBV4-1, the J gene TRBJ1-1, with 8 bases matching TRBD1. The CDR3 contains 19 residues. The V gene end was trimmed by 3 bases and the J gene end by 0 bases; junction bases not matched to a gene: 15. Germline V CDR1 and CDR2: MGHRA, YSYEKL. The CDR3 DNA sequence: TGCGCCAGCAGCCAGGGCGACAGGGGAGAGGCTAAGCTGAACACTGAAGCTTTCTTT. Its translation is CASSQGDRGEAKLNTEAFF.

The V call is TRBV4-3, the J call TRBJ2-2, with D possibly TRBD1 on 7 matching bases. Germline V lookup: CDR1 LGHNA, CDR2 YSLEER. V gave up 3 bases and J gave up 3 bases, with 32 bases separating them. The CDR3 has 22 residues. The CDR3 DNA reads as TGCGCCAGCAGCCACCTAGGCTCCTACGAGACAGGGCGGGAAGAAGACACCGGGGAGCTGTTTTTT. Protein product: CASSHLGSYETGREEDTGELFF.